Below are 29 T cell receptor beta chains sequenced from a single sample in a study of T cells after yellow fever vaccination. TCRdb re-called the 5' RACE reads with MiXCR, one entry per CDR3 protein. The data contain 300,000 to 400,000 distinct CDR3 sequences, 8% to 10% of them singletons. Sequenced material: PBMCs, taken on the day of the first yellow fever vaccination. These receptors all stem from a man aged 18 to 30 who received the YFV17D yellow fever vaccine.

The gene calls are TRBV3-1 and TRBJ2-1; D remains unclear. Germline values: CDR1 LGHDT, CDR2 YNNKEL (reference sequence). V shed 4 bases and J shed 1 base, with 8 bases lying between them. The CDR3 length is 14 residues. The CDR3 DNA sequence: TGTGCCAGCAGCCGAGTGACTTCCTACAATGAGCAGTTCTTC. Its translation: CASSRVTSYNEQFF.

This clonotype was observed many times. The V call is TRBV11-2, the J call TRBJ1-1; D is unresolved. The CDR3 consists of 14 residues. The V end lost 5 bases, the J end lost 0 bases, and 10 bases lay between the germline ends. Germline V CDR1 and CDR2: SGHAT, FQNNGV. CDR3 region: CASSLGDLNTEAFF. The CDR3 DNA reads as TGTGCCAGCAGCCTCGGCGACCTGAACACTGAAGCTTTCTTT.

In its sample, this clonotype was seen a few times. The chain links TRBV4-1 to TRBJ1-2; unclear D gene. V lost 1 base and J 4 bases, leaving 13 bases between the germline ends. From germline, CDR1 is MGHRA and CDR2 YSYEKL. CDR3 length: 15 residues. The CDR3 DNA sequence: TGCGCCAGCAGCCAAGGCGATACATTTAGCTATGGCTACACCTTC. It specifies CASSQGDTFSYGYTF.

This clonotype was found a few times. The CDR3 region is CASSKGKGIRYTF. The CDR3 DNA is TGTGCCAGCAGCAAAGGGAAAGGGATTCGCTACACCTTC. The V call is TRBV21-1, the J call TRBJ1-2; the listed D gene, TRBD1, was not tested against the DNA. TRBV21-1 is listed as a pseudogene. The CDR3 extends over 13 amino acids.

The chain links TRBV2 to TRBJ2-3; TRBD2 matches at 7 bases. There are 15 residues in the CDR3. The ends lost 10 bases at V and 8 bases at J; junction bases unmatched: 18. CDR1 is SNHLY and CDR2 is FYNNEI in the germline V gene. The CDR3 region has the DNA TGTGCCACAAACCATGTCAAGCGGGGAGGCGGTACGCAGTATTTT. Translating it yields CATNHVKRGGGTQYF.

This clonotype was found a few times. The V and J genes are TRBV5-1 and TRBJ2-7; TRBD1 matches 8 bases. Germline assignment: CDR1 SGHRS and CDR2 YFSETQ. This CDR3 spans 16 amino acids. With 0 bases clipped from V and 2 bases from J, the junction kept 7 bases outside the gene matches. CDR3 sequence reads: CASSLASGGQAYEQYF. CDR3 bases: TGCGCCAGCAGCTTGGCCTCAGGGGGACAGGCCTACGAGCAGTACTTC.

This clonotype was counted only a few times. The V gene is TRBV6-5, the J gene TRBJ2-5; D is undetermined. Trimming removed 0 bases from V and 1 base from J, with 12 bases in between. The CDR3 contains 16 residues. Germline V gene lookup returns CDR1 MNHEY and CDR2 SVGAGI. CDR3 in DNA: TGTGCCAGCAGTTACTCGGGCCCGGGTGGCCAAGAGACCCAGTACTTC. The encoded protein is CASSYSGPGGQETQYF.

This clonotype turned up a few times. J is TRBJ1-2 and V is TRBV2; D ambiguous. Germline CDR1 SNHLY, CDR2 FYNNEI. V was trimmed by 6 bases and J by 8 bases, leaving 7 bases between them. This CDR3 has 10 amino acids. The CDR3 reads CASSLLGYTF. The CDR3 nucleotides are TGTGCCAGCAGCCTACTCGGCTACACCTTC.

As DNA, the CDR3 is TGTGCCAGCAGCAAGGATCCCGGCACAGATACGCAGTATTTT. Protein product: CASSKDPGTDTQYF. The chain is built from TRBV19 and TRBJ2-3; unclear D gene. CDR3 length: 14 amino acids. The V gene's germline CDR1 is LNHDA and CDR2 SQIVND (reference sequence). V lost 9 bases and J lost 1, with 14 bases in between. Full variable domain (rest looked up from reference TRBV19 and TRBJ2-3): DGGITQSPKYLFRKEGQNVTLSCEQNLNHDAMYWYRQDPGQGLRLIYYSQIVNDFQKGDIAEGYSVSREKKESFPLTVTSAQKNPTAFYLCASSKDPGTDTQYFGPGTRLTVL.

This clonotype was observed a few times. V gene TRBV30 combines with J gene TRBJ1-2; the D is unclear. Trimming pared 0 bases from V and 2 bases from J, leaving 10 bases between. Per the germline V gene, CDR1 is GTSNPN and CDR2 is SVGIG (reference sequence). The CDR3 spans 14 residues. CDR3 amino acids: CAWSVPGRNYGYTF. CDR3 sequence (DNA): TGTGCCTGGAGTGTACCCGGCAGGAACTATGGCTACACCTTC.

This clonotype was counted a few times. The rearrangement links TRBV18 to TRBJ2-1; the match to TRBD1 covers 7 bases. Germline V gives CDR1 KGHSH, CDR2 LQKENI. Unmatched junction bases numbered 4, after V lost 5 bases and J lost 3 bases. CDR3 size: 14 residues. The CDR3 sequence is CASSTNRGYNEQFF. The CDR3 DNA is TGTGCCAGCTCAACTAACAGGGGCTACAATGAGCAGTTCTTC.

The chain links TRBV7-3 to TRBJ2-2; D not certain. CDR1 is SGHTA, CDR2 FQGTGA, per germline. Trimming pared 4 bases from V and 0 bases from J, leaving 9 bases between. The CDR3 is 15 amino acids. CDR3 amino acids: CASSSTPANTGELFF. CDR3 nucleotide sequence: TGTGCCAGCAGCTCCACCCCCGCGAACACCGGGGAGCTGTTTTTT.

This clonotype was seen more than once but under ten times. This chain uses TRBV15 with TRBJ1-2; the match to TRBD1 covers 8 bases. CDR1 and CDR2 (germline): LNHNV, YYDKDF (reference sequence). V was clipped by 0 bases and J by 4 bases; unmatched bases: 4. This CDR3 spans 15 amino acids. CDR3 residues: CATSREPGQAYGYTF. The DNA for the CDR3 is TGTGCCACCAGCAGAGAGCCGGGACAGGCCTATGGCTACACCTTC.

The sample holds a few counts of this clonotype. V usage is TRBV19 and J usage is TRBJ1-2; D is unclear. V was clipped by 5 bases and J by 3 bases, with 7 bases between them. The CDR3 has 12 residues. Germline V gene lookup returns CDR1 LNHDA and CDR2 SQIVND (reference sequence). DNA for the CDR3: TGTGCCAGTAGTCCGGAGGACTATGGCTACACCTTC. This translates into CASSPEDYGYTF.

This chain uses TRBV6-5 with TRBJ2-7; perhaps D is TRBD1 or TRBD2 (6 bases each). Germline CDR1 MNHEY, CDR2 SVGAGI. Trimming pared 0 bases from V and 4 bases from J, leaving 13 bases between. The CDR3 totals 15 residues. The CDR3 region is CASSYSSQGGYEQYV. The CDR3 bases are TGTGCCAGCAGTTACTCGTCACAGGGAGGATACGAGCAGTACGTC.

The chain carries TRBV23-1 and TRBJ2-7, with TRBD1 matching over 10 bases. TRBV23-1 is identified as an open reading frame with a role that is uncertain. Unmatched junction bases numbered 7, after V lost 3 bases and J lost 2 bases. The CDR3 runs to 16 residues. CDR3 protein: CASSQFRDRGAYEQYF. The CDR3 DNA follows: TGCGCCAGCAGTCAGTTCCGGGACAGGGGAGCCTACGAGCAGTACTTC.

This clonotype was seen only a few times. The genes are TRBV25-1 and TRBJ2-3; 10 bases map to TRBD2. Trimming took 4 bases from V and 1 from J; bases not matched to a gene: 5. Germline assignment: CDR1 MGHDK and CDR2 SYGVNS. There are 16 residues in the CDR3. For the CDR3, the DNA is TGTGCCAGCAGTGGATTAGCGGGGGGCCGCACAGATACGCAGTATTTT. Translating it yields CASSGLAGGRTDTQYF.

This clonotype was counted between two and nine times. The chain uses TRBV11-2 and TRBJ2-7, with D maybe TRBD2 (7 bases). V lost 6 bases, J lost 9 bases, and 21 bases lay in between. Per the germline V gene, CDR1 is SGHAT and CDR2 is FQNNGV. This CDR3 spans 14 amino acids. The chain's CDR3 is CASRSTRGGIGQYF. The CDR3 coding sequence is TGTGCCAGCAGGTCAACTAGGGGGGGTATAGGGCAGTACTTC.

The chain uses TRBV7-9 and TRBJ2-7; possibly TRBD1 or TRBD2 for D (5 bases each). The CDR3 length is 16 residues. V lost 5 bases and J lost 2, with 19 bases in between. CDR1 and CDR2 from the germline V gene are SEHNR and FQNEAQ (reference sequence). CDR3: CASSASAGSFAYEQYV. As DNA, the CDR3 is TGTGCCAGCAGCGCAAGCGCAGGGAGCTTCGCCTACGAGCAGTACGTC.

V gene TRBV11-1 combines with J gene TRBJ2-3; either TRBD1 or TRBD2 may fit D (5 bases each). Germline V CDR1 and CDR2: SGHAT, FQDESV (reference sequence). The CDR3 has 14 amino acids. The germline V and J ends were trimmed by 5 bases and 4 bases, with 13 bases remaining between them. DNA of the CDR3: TGTGCCAGCAGCAACCAGGGAGCCGCAGATACGCAGTATTTT. Translating it yields CASSNQGAADTQYF.

The gene calls are TRBV4-3 and TRBJ1-2; D gene unclear. The length of the CDR3 is 15 residues. Germline V gene data show CDR1 as LGHNA and CDR2 as YSLEER. V lost 0 bases, J lost 4 bases, and 12 bases lay in between. Here the CDR3 DNA reads TGCGCCAGCAGCCAAGATTTACCCGGGATCTATGGCTACACCTTC. Encoded protein: CASSQDLPGIYGYTF.

This clonotype was observed many times. This rearrangement joins TRBV5-1 to TRBJ2-1, with D possibly TRBD1 on 6 matching bases. CDR1 is SGHRS, CDR2 YFSETQ, per germline. The CDR3 length is 14 residues. The germline V and J ends were trimmed by 2 bases and 5 bases, with 11 bases remaining between them. Here the CDR3 reads CASSFWGPNNEQFF. CDR3 coding DNA: TGCGCCAGCAGCTTTTGGGGGCCTAACAATGAGCAGTTCTTC.

In nucleotides, the CDR3 is TGTGCCAGCAGCTTACAGGGAAGCTCCTATAATTCACCCCTCCACTTT. Translated, it gives CASSLQGSSYNSPLHF. The chain uses TRBV11-2 and TRBJ1-6, with D perhaps matching TRBD1 (5 bases). CDR1 and CDR2 from the germline V gene are SGHAT and FQNNGV. Trimming cost V 2 bases and J 0 bases, with 8 bases left between them. CDR3 length equals 16 residues. The whole variable domain, remainder taken from reference TRBV11-2 and TRBJ1-6, is EAGVAQSPRYKIIEKRQSVAFWCNPISGHATLYWYQQILGQGPKLLIQFQNNGVVDDSQLPKDRFSAERLKGVDSTLKIQPAKLEDSAVYLCASSLQGSSYNSPLHFGNGTRLTVT.

The chain combines TRBV7-2 with TRBJ2-7; D ambiguous. The germline V gene has CDR1 SGHTA and CDR2 FQGNSA. Trimming pared 2 bases from V and 0 bases from J, leaving 5 bases between. The CDR3 has 13 residues. The CDR3 DNA reads TGTGCCAGCAGCTTAAGTCCCTCCTACGAGCAGTACGTC. This gives the protein CASSLSPSYEQYV.

This clonotype was seen a handful of times. This chain joins TRBV5-8 and TRBJ2-2; D possibly corresponds to TRBD1 (6 bases). V was clipped by 3 bases and J by 6 bases, with 12 bases between them. The CDR3 sequence is 14 residues long. CDR1 is SGHTS, CDR2 YDEGEE, per germline. DNA of the CDR3: TGTGCCAGCAGCTCCGTCAGGGGCCCCGGGGAGCTGTTTTTT. Residues: CASSSVRGPGELFF.

This chain links TRBV27 with TRBJ1-6; D call uncertain. Trimming pared 5 bases from V and 5 bases from J, leaving 7 bases between. The CDR3 loop spans 13 amino acids. CDR1 MNHEY and CDR2 SMNVEV come from the germline V gene (reference sequence). The CDR3 sequence is CASSVRNNSPLHF. The CDR3, as DNA: TGTGCCAGCAGTGTCCGGAATAATTCACCCCTCCACTTT.

The rearrangement links TRBV19 to TRBJ1-1, with 9 bases that match TRBD1. The trim removed 6 bases at V and 5 bases at J, leaving 4 bases unmatched. There are 13 residues in the CDR3. Per germline, CDR1 LNHDA and CDR2 SQIVND (reference sequence). The CDR3: CASRRTGDTEAFF. CDR3 coding DNA: TGTGCCAGTAGGAGGACAGGGGATACTGAAGCTTTCTTT.

This clonotype has a handful of counts. The gene calls are TRBV29-1 and TRBJ1-1; D not resolved. Trimming took 6 bases from V and 1 from J, leaving 15 bases between them. This CDR3 comprises 14 residues. Germline CDR1 reads SQVTM; CDR2 reads ANQGSEA. The CDR3 region has the DNA TGCAGCGTCTCGGGTCTTAGAGAGAACACTGAAGCTTTCTTT. It specifies CSVSGLRENTEAFF.

This clonotype has a handful of counts. The CDR3 coding sequence is TGTGCCAGCAGTTTAGGGGTGGTAGGGGATACGCAGTATTTT. Its translation is CASSLGVVGDTQYF. This chain links TRBV27 with TRBJ2-3, with D hard to call. Trimming stripped 2 bases from V and 6 bases from J, with 12 bases between. CDR1 and CDR2 from the germline V gene are MNHEY and SMNVEV (reference sequence). CDR3 length: 14 amino acids.